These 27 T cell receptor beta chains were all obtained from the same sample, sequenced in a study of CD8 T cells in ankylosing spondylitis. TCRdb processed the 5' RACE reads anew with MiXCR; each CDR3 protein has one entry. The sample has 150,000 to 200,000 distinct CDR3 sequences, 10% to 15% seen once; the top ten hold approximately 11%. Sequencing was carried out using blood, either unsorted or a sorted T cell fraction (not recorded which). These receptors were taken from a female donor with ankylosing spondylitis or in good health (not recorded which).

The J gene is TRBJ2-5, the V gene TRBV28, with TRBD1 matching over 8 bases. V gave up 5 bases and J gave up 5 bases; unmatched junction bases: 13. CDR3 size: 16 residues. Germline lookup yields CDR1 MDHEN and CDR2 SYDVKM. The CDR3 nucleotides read TGTGCCAGCAGTGTCTCCGGGACAGGCTCCTTTGAGACCCAGTACTTC. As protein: CASSVSGTGSFETQYF.

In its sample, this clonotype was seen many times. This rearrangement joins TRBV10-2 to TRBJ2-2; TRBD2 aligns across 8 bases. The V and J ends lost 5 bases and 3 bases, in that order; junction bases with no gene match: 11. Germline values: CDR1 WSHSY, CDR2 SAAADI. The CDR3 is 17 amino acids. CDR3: CASSRTSSYRDTGELFF. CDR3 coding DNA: TGCGCCAGCAGTAGGACTAGCTCCTACCGGGACACCGGGGAGCTGTTTTTT.

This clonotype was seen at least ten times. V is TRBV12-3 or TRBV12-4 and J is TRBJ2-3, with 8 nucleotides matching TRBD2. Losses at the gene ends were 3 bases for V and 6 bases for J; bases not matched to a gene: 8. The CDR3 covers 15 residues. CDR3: CASSFSGTVRDTQYF. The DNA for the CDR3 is TGTGCCAGCAGTTTTAGCGGGACCGTCCGGGATACGCAGTATTTT.

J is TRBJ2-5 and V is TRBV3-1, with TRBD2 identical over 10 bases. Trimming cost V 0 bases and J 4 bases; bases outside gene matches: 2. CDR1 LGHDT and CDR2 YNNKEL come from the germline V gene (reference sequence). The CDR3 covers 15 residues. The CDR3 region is CASSQELAGRETQYF. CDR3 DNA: TGTGCCAGCAGCCAAGAACTAGCGGGAAGAGAGACCCAGTACTTC.

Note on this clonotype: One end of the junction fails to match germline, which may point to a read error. The CDR3 region is CANSLGLAGGYNEQFF. CDR3 nucleotide sequence: TGTGCCAACAGCTTGGGACTAGCGGGGGGATACAATGAGCAGTTCTTC. The chain couples TRBV5-6 to TRBJ2-1; 15 nucleotides agree with TRBD2. The CDR3 consists of 16 residues. The germline V gene has CDR1 SGHDT and CDR2 YYEEEE.

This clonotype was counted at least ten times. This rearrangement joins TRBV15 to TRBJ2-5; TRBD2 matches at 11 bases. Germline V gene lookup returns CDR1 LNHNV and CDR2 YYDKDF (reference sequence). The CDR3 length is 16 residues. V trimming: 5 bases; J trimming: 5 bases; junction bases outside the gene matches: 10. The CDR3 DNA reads TGTGCCACCAGCCCCACCCCCGGGACTAGCGGCGAGACCCAGTACTTC. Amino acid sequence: CATSPTPGTSGETQYF.

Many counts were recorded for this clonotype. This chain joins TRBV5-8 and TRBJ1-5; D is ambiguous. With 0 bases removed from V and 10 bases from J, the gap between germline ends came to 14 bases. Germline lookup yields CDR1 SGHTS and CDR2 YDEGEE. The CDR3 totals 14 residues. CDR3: CASSLVGNLAPQHF. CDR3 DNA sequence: TGTGCCAGCAGCTTGGTGGGGAACCTTGCCCCCCAGCATTTT.

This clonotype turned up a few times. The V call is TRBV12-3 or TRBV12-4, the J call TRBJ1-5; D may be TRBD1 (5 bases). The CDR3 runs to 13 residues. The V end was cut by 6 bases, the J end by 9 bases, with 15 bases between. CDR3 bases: TGTGCCAGCAGGGTCACCGGGGACTGGCCCCAGCATTTT. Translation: CASRVTGDWPQHF.

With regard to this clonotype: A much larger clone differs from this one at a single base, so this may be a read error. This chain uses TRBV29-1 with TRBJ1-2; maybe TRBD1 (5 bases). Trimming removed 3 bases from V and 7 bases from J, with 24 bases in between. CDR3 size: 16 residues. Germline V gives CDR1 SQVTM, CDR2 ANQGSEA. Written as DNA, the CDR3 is TGCAGCGTTGAGATCTGGCCGGAGGCAGGGTTCTGTGGCTACACCTTC. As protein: CSVEIWPEAGFCGYTF.

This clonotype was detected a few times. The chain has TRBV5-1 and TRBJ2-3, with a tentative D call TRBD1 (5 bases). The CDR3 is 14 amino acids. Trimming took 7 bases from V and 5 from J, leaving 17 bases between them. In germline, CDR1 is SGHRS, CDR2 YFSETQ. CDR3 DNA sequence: TGCGCCAGCCACGTATGGGATACAGGAGATACGCAGTATTTT. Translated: CASHVWDTGDTQYF.

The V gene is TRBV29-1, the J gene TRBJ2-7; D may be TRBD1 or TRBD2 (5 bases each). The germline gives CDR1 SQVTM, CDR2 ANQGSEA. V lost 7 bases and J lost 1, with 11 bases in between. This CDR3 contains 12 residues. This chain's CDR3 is CSGGAGSYEQYF. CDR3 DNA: TGCAGCGGGGGCGCGGGTTCCTACGAGCAGTACTTC.

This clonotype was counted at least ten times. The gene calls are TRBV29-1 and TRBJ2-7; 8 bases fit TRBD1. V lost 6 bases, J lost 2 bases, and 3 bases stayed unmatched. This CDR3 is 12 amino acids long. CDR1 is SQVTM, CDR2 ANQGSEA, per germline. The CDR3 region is CSVEQGAYEQYF. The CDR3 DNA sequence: TGCAGCGTCGAACAGGGGGCCTACGAGCAGTACTTC.

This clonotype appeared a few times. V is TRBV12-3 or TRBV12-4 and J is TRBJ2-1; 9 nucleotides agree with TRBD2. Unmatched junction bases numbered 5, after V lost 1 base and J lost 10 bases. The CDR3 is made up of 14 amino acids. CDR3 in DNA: TGTGCCAGCAGTTTAGTTGCTAGCGGGACCGAGCAGTTCTTC. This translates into CASSLVASGTEQFF.

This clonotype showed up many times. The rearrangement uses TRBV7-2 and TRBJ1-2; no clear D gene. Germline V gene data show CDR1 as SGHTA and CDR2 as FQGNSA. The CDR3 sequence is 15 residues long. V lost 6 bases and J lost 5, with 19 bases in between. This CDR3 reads CASRQTDSRKYGYTF. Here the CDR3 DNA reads TGTGCCAGCAGACAGACGGACTCCCGAAAGTATGGCTACACCTTC.

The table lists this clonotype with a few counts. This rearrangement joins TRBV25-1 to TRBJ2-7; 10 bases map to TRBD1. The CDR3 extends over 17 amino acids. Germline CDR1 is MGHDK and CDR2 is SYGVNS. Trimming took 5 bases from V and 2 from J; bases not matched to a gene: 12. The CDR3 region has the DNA TGTGCCAGCAGTTGGGGGCTGGCGGGACAGGGGACCTACGAGCAGTACTTC. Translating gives CASSWGLAGQGTYEQYF.

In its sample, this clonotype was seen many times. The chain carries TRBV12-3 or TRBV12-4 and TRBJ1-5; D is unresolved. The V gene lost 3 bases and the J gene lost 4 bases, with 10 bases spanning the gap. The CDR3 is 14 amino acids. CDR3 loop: CASSFWGKNQPQHF. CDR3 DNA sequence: TGTGCCAGCAGTTTCTGGGGAAAGAATCAGCCCCAGCATTTT.

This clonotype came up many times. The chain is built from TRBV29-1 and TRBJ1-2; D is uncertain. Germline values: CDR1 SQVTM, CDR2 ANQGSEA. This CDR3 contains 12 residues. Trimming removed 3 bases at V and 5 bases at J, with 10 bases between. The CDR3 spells CSVDVGSYGYTF. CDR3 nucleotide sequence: TGCAGCGTTGATGTGGGAAGTTATGGCTACACCTTC.

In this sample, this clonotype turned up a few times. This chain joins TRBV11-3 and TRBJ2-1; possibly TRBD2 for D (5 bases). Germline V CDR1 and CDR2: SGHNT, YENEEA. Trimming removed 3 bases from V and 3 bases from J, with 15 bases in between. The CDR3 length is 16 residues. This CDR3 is CASSFGELRLYNEQFF. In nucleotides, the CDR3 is TGTGCCAGCAGCTTTGGGGAGTTACGTCTCTACAATGAGCAGTTCTTC.

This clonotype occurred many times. In DNA, the CDR3 is TGCAGTGCTCAATCCCGACTAGCGGGAGCTTTAGATACGCAGTATTTT. Amino acids: CSAQSRLAGALDTQYF. V is TRBV20-1 and J is TRBJ2-3, with 12 bases aligning to TRBD2. The CDR3 totals 16 residues. Trimming at V came to 5 bases and at J to 5 bases, leaving 11 bases not matched to a gene. Per the germline V gene, CDR1 is DFQATT and CDR2 is SNEGSKA (reference sequence).

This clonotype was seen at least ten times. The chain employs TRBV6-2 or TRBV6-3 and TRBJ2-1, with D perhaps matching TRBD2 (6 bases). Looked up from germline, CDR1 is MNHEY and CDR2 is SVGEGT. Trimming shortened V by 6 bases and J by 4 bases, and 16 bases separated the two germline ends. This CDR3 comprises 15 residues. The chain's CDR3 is CASRKRERQYNEQFF. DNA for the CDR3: TGTGCCAGCAGGAAACGGGAGAGACAATACAATGAGCAGTTCTTC.

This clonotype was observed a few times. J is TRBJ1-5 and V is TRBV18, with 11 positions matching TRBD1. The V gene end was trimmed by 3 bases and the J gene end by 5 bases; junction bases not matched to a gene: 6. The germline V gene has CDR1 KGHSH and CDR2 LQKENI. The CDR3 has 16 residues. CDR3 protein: CASSPRTGGADQPQHF. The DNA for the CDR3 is TGTGCCAGCTCACCCCGGACAGGGGGCGCGGATCAGCCCCAGCATTTT.

CDR3 region: CASSDRGLSYNEQFF. As DNA, the CDR3 is TGTGCCAGCAGTGATAGGGGGCTCTCCTACAATGAGCAGTTCTTC. The chain carries TRBV6-1 and TRBJ2-1; TRBD1 matches 7 bases. J was trimmed by 0 bases and V by 3 bases; bases with no gene match: 2. The CDR3 is made up of 15 amino acids. Germline V gene sequence: CDR1 MNHNS, CDR2 SASEGT.

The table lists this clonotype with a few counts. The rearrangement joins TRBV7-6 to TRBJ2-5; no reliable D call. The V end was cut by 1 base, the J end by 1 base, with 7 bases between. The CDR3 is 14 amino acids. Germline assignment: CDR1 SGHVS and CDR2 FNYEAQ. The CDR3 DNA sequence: TGTGCCAGCAGCTTAGAGGCTATCCAAGAGACCCAGTACTTC. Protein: CASSLEAIQETQYF.

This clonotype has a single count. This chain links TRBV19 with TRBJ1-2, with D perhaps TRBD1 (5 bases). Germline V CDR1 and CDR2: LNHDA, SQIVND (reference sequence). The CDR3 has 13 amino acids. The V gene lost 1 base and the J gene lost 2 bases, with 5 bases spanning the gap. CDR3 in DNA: TGTGCCAGTAGTATAGCAGGGAACTATGGCTACACCTTC. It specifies CASSIAGNYGYTF.

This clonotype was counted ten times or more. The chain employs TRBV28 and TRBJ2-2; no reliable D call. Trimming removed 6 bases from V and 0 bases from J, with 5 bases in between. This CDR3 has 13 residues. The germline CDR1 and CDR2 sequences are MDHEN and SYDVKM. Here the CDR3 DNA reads TGTGCCAGCAGCAACCCGAACACCGGGGAGCTGTTTTTT. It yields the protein CASSNPNTGELFF.

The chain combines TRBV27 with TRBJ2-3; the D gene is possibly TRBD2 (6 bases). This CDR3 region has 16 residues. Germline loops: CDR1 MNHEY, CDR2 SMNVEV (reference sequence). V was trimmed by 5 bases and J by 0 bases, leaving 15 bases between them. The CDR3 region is CASSPEGRGSTDTQYF. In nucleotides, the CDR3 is TGTGCCAGCAGTCCCGAGGGGCGGGGAAGCACAGATACGCAGTATTTT.

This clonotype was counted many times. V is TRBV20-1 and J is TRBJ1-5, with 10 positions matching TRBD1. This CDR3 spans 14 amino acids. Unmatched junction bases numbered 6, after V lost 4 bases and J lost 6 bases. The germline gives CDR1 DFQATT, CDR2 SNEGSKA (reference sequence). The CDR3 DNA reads TGCAGTGCTAACCCGACAGGGGGCAGTCAGCCCCAGCATTTT. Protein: CSANPTGGSQPQHF.